This TCR beta chain is from a study of cytomegalovirus exposure and HLA in healthy donors. Study-wide results and caveats: Later analysis showed most CMV-associated TCR beta chains appearing HLA-restricted. Clonal expansion, a later analysis showed, was greater in HLA-associated TCR beta chains than in equally common others.

Only one count was recorded for this clone. The antigen remains undetermined. The PCR used 60 Vbeta and 13 Jbeta primers. Original methodology: About 80 million unique TCR beta chains, 9.5 million to 11 million of them shared, were counted by a later analysis. TCRdb's table, derived via immunoSEQ multiplex PCR, lists solely in-frame clones and lacks some. V and J calls and clone size are given by that table; D and trimming were obtained from the DNA. This table has 60,000 to 85,000 clones, under 80% appearing once. The V gene's germline CDR1 is SGHTA and CDR2 FQGNSA. This CDR3 has 16 amino acids. The V gene lost 4 bases and the J gene lost 0 bases, with 14 bases spanning the gap.

The chain joins TRBV7-2 to TRBJ2-3; the D is unclear. The TCR originated in a man aged 55 to 70 in good health and CMV-seropositive. The sample comprised PBMCs. This CDR3 reads CASSSRSGYSTDTQYF. DNA of the CDR3: TGTGCCAGCAGCTCCAGGTCAGGATATAGCACAGATACGCAGTATTTT.